The entry that follows covers one T cell receptor beta chain sequence. Its target is unknown. Trimming pared 3 bases from V and 8 bases from J, leaving 7 bases between. CDR3 length equals 11 residues. Germline V gene data show CDR1 as DFQATT and CDR2 as SNEGSKA (reference sequence). The data are from a study of OX40 agonist ivuxolimab in advanced cancers. Overall study context: At 0.01 to 10 mg/kg, ivuxolimab was administered intravenously to patients every 2 weeks. Study results and caveats: Expanded clones were, on average, more numerous among CD8+ T cells than CD4+. The authors also found low normalized T-cell clonal expansion in some nonresponders.

Only in-frame clones appear in the TCRdb table, and some are missing; sequencing was by immunoSEQ multiplex PCR. The table has roughly 70,000 clones, about 85% seen once. The chain has TRBV20-1 and TRBJ1-4, with D uncertain. The sequences come from CD4+ or CD8+ T cells sorted from blood, collected in a trial of the OX40 agonist ivuxolimab. This receptor was taken from an adult with an advanced solid tumor such as melanoma, head and neck, liver or kidney cancer. DNA of the CDR3: TGCAGTGCTAGGCCCTCCGAAAAACTGTTTTTT. The encoded protein is CSARPSEKLFF.